This T cell receptor beta chain was documented in a study of T cells in Graves' hyperthyroidism and ophthalmopathy (dated by TCRdb to about 2019). Some background on the complete study: Peripheral blood was sampled at the time of initial diagnosis, prior to any treatment. TCR V-J signatures able to tell the groups apart were searched for in a discovery cohort of some 100 patients, of whom fewer than 45 had Graves' ophthalmopathy and 55 to 65 had stable Graves' hyperthyroidism. Prospective prediction of ophthalmopathy was tested in an independent validation cohort consisting of about 20 hyperthyroidism patients and around 17 patients who later progressed to ophthalmopathy. The 100 discovery patients were divided at random into training and test sets in a 7:3 ratio. The study also compared thyroid tissue and blood T-cell repertoires from a handful of Graves' hyperthyroidism patients. After blood sampling, hyperthyroidism patients were treated with methimazole at a starting dose of 30 mg daily, and ophthalmopathy patients were treated with high-dose intravenous methylprednisolone. According to the paper, TCR Vbeta CDR3 sequencing was carried out on 135 peripheral blood samples, which came from 40 to 45 ophthalmopathy, under 80 hyperthyroidism and approximately 17 progressor patients.

The TCR beta CDR3 regions were amplified from RNA transcripts. For the first round of RT-PCR on the TCR CDR3, the HTBI primer set was used together with the Qiagen OneStep RT-PCR kit. A second multiplex PCR round built the libraries, followed by size selection and purification. The libraries were sequenced on an Illumina HiSeq2000 using paired-end 100 bp reads. The authors' pipeline ran thus. SOAPnuke was used to process the raw data, throwing out any read that contained adapters or uncalled bases, had a mean Phred below 15, or lacked an exact constant-primer or identifier match. High-quality paired reads were merged with COPE v1.2.5, and unique nucleotide sequences were defined as clonotypes. MiTCR v1.1 was used to align the clonotypes against IMGT TRBV, TRBD and TRBJ reference segments. Analysis was restricted to V-J combinations with a frequency above 0.0001, which covered about 99% of repertoires. A TCS score was defined as the ratio between F50 (clonal expansion) and ExV (chaos), using BLOSUM62-based TCRdist between CDR3 peptides within each V-J. Welch's t-statistics and random forest reduced fewer than 600 V-J features to 10 to 15, which were used in a naive Bayes classifier (R e1071). In TCRdb, the public reads were trimmed at Q25 with fastp and aligned with MiXCR, with productive beta chains retained. A single entry per CDR3 protein holds the most common genes and DNA from its merged rows. The V and J calls and clone size are TCRdb's, not the authors'. Counted in this sample were hundreds of thousands of distinct CDR3 sequences; 20% to 25% of them appeared once. The ten largest clones add up to around 54% of the sample.

What the research found in general, with its limitations: Ophthalmopathy was separated from stable hyperthyroidism by a 13 V-J signature model, with approximately 90% sensitivity and about 81% specificity obtained in cross-validation and 80%/75% obtained in testing. In validation, the model predicted progression to ophthalmopathy a median of roughly 6.2 months before onset, with 70% to 71% sensitivity and roughly 72% specificity. Blood samples also contained most of the expanded thyroid clonotypes (frequency above 0.001), which suggests that blood repertoires may reflect thyroid immune responses. Sample size was not statistically predetermined, and investigators were not blinded to group allocation.

In the ophthalmopathy patients, disease was moderately to severely active, with a Clinical Activity Score of 3 or more, a NOSPECS grade of 4 or more, and a duration of less than 3 months. Any patient with an uncontrolled infection, another autoimmune disease, pregnancy or lactation was excluded. Diagnoses relied on clinical symptoms, serum thyroxine and TRAb, thyroid ultrasound and orbital computed tomography. PBMCs were separated from 10 ml of fresh peripheral blood using Ficoll-Paque density gradient centrifugation. Total RNA was extracted with Trizol reagent, and quality was checked on an Agilent 2100 Bioanalyzer. This clonotype was detected only a few times. No cognate antigen has been identified for it. Base qualities are not recorded, but no much larger clone differs from it by a single base. The receptor comes from a woman in her 70s with Graves' ophthalmopathy. Source material: blood.

CDR3 loop: CASSLVGPPYEQYF. DNA sequence: TGTGCCAGCAGCTTAGTTGGACCTCCCTACGAGCAGTACTTC. The chain is encoded by TRBV11-2 joined to TRBJ2-7, with the D gene not confidently named. Measured from the cysteine to the phenylalanine, the CDR3 is 14 residues long. The retained sequence is limited to the CDR3, 42 bases, with the frame set at the first base. The germline ends are 9 bases apart after V is trimmed by 1 base and J by 2 bases. The germline V gene sets CDR1 to SGHAT and CDR2 to FQNNGV.